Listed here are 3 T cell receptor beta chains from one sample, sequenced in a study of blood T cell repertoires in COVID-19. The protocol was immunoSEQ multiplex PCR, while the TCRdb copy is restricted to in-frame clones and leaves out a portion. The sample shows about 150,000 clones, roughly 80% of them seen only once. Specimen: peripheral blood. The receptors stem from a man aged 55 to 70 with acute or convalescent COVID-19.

The DNA for the CDR3 is TGTGCCAGCACCCACAGGGGGGTGAACACTGAAGCTTTCTTT. Translating it yields CASTHRGVNTEAFF. This sequence joins TRBV5-8 and TRBJ1-1; TRBD1 matches 8 bases. V was clipped by 6 bases and J by 0 bases; unmatched bases: 4. Germline V CDR1 and CDR2: SGHTS, YDEGEE. The CDR3 runs 14 residues. Based on the CDR3 plus reference TRBV5-8 and TRBJ1-1, the full variable domain is EAGVTQSPTHLIKTRGQQATLRCSPISGHTSVYWYQQALGLGLQFLLWYDEGEERNRGNFPPRFSGRQFPNYSSELNVNALELEDSALYLCASTHRGVNTEAFFGQGTRLTVV.

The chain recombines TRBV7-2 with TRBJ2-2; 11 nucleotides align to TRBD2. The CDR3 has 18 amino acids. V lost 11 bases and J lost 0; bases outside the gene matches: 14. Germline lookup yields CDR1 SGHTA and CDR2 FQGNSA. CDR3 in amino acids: CARDRSSGGPANTGELFF. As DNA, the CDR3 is TGTGCCCGGGATAGGTCTAGCGGGGGGCCCGCGAACACCGGGGAGCTGTTTTTT.

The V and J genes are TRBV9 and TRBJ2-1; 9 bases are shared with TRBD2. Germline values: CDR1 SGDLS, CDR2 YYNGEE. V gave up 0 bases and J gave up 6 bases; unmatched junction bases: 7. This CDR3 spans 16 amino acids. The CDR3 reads CASSVVPSGNINEQFF. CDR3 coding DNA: TGTGCCAGCAGCGTAGTTCCTAGCGGGAATATCAATGAGCAGTTCTTC.